This T cell receptor (beta chain) comes out of a study of T cell repertoires in cytomegalovirus infection. Study overall: HLA-C-restricted CMV epitopes, recently identified, and well-studied HLA-B-restricted ones were used by the study. CMV infection together with matching HLA type was indicated by public TCR beta signatures.

TCRdb re-called the reads through MiXCR, storing one row per CDR3 protein. The profile shows some 920,000 distinct CDR3 sequences, 25% to 40% of them singletons. This clonotype has only a few counts. What it binds is unknown. The sequence was obtained from a human donor in good health (CMV status not recorded). Some clones in this sample may be carry-over from other donors' samples. Sample: cultured CD8+ T cells from PBMCs, taken from culture after CMV antigen stimulation.

The CDR3 loop is CAISEGGTEETQYF. Written as DNA, the CDR3 is TGTGCCATCAGTGAGGGGGGGACAGAAGAGACCCAGTACTTC. The gene calls are TRBV10-3 and TRBJ2-5, with D maybe TRBD1 (7 bases). Trimming took 2 bases from V and 3 from J, leaving 10 bases between them. The germline V gene has CDR1 ENHRY and CDR2 SYGVKD. The CDR3 is made up of 14 amino acids.